One and the same sample provided the 23 T cell receptor beta chains below, sequenced in a study of immune heterogeneity within non-small cell lung tumors. Multiplex PCR relied on 32 V and 13 J primers to amplify TCR beta CDR3. A single record per CDR3 protein comes from TCRdb applying MiXCR to the multiplex PCR reads. The sample includes over 25,000 distinct CDR3 sequences, 25% to 30% of them seen just once. The template consisted of bulk tumor genomic DNA, with approximately 630 ng used per sample. During surgery, each primary tumor gave multiple biopsies spaced as far apart as possible. The cohort was untreated, with newly diagnosed non-small cell lung cancer undergoing curative surgery. Sequences were obtained from lung tumor tissue. The receptors derive from a man aged 35-49 years with non-small cell lung cancer.

This clonotype was seen a few times. The chain recombines TRBV5-5 with TRBJ1-4; D ambiguous. The CDR3 spans 14 residues. Trimming shortened V by 3 bases and J by 0 bases, and 6 bases separated the two germline ends. Germline V CDR1 and CDR2: SGHKS, YYEKEE (reference sequence). The CDR3 sequence is CASSSDATNEKLFF. For the CDR3, the DNA is TGTGCCAGCAGCTCTGATGCAACTAATGAAAAACTGTTTTTT.

The V and J genes are TRBV18 and TRBJ1-5, with D uncertain. Trimming pared 2 bases from V and 8 bases from J, leaving 10 bases between. The length of the CDR3 is 13 residues. Germline V gives CDR1 KGHSH, CDR2 LQKENI. The CDR3 spells CASSPGPGKPQHF. CDR3 nucleotide sequence: TGTGCCAGCTCACCAGGTCCGGGCAAGCCCCAGCATTTT.

In regard to this clonotype: This may arise from a read error, as a much more abundant clone is one base away. The rearrangement links TRBV6-6 to TRBJ1-6, with D unclear. Germline V gene sequence: CDR1 MNHNY, CDR2 SVGAGI (reference sequence). The CDR3 is 15 residues long. CDR3 loop: CASSYSGRLNSSLHF. The CDR3, as DNA: TGTGCCAGCAGTTACTCTGGCAGGCTTAATTCATCCCTCCACTTT.

There are many counts of this clonotype. The chain combines TRBV12-3 or TRBV12-4 with TRBJ2-7; D is perhaps TRBD2 (5 bases). V was shortened by 6 bases and J by 1 base, with 16 bases between the two germline ends. CDR3 length: 15 amino acids. This chain's CDR3 is CASSRDMWESYEQYF. The DNA of the CDR3 is TGTGCCAGCAGCCGTGATATGTGGGAGTCCTACGAGCAGTACTTC.

This clonotype was detected many times. This chain links TRBV10-3 with TRBJ2-1; the D is unclear. Trimming took 10 bases from V and 5 from J, leaving 12 bases between them. Germline assignment: CDR1 ENHRY and CDR2 SYGVKD. The CDR3 loop spans 12 amino acids. The CDR3 DNA sequence: TGTGCCACCGCCTTTGGGGACAATGAGCAGTTCTTC. Translating gives CATAFGDNEQFF.

This clonotype was detected many times. The V call is TRBV19, the J call TRBJ2-7; D tentatively reads TRBD1 or TRBD2 (5 bases each). V dropped 6 bases and J dropped 2 bases, with 14 bases sitting between them. CDR1 is LNHDA, CDR2 SQIVND, per germline (reference sequence). The CDR3 is 14 amino acids. The CDR3 DNA reads TGTGCCAGTAGCCTCCGGGACCTCCCCTACGAGCAGTACTTC. Its translation is CASSLRDLPYEQYF. The full variable domain, with the rest looked up from reference TRBV19 and TRBJ2-7, is DGGITQSPKYLFRKEGQNVTLSCEQNLNHDAMYWYRQDPGQGLRLIYYSQIVNDFQKGDIAEGYSVSREKKESFPLTVTSAQKNPTAFYLCASSLRDLPYEQYFGPGTRLTVT.

As regards this clonotype: Possible read error: a much larger clone is one base away. The chain is built from TRBV28 and TRBJ2-7; 7 bases are shared with TRBD1. Germline CDR1 reads MDHEN; CDR2 reads SYDVKM. CDR3 length: 13 residues. J was trimmed by 3 bases and V by 10 bases; bases with no gene match: 9. This CDR3 reads CATFGAGGYEQYF. The CDR3 DNA sequence: TGTGCCACCTTCGGGGCAGGGGGCTACGAGCAGTACTTC.

This clonotype has ten or more counts. The chain is built from TRBV11-3 and TRBJ2-1; D call uncertain. Germline V gives CDR1 SGHNT, CDR2 YENEEA. V was clipped by 0 bases and J by 4 bases, with 7 bases between them. CDR3 size: 14 residues. The CDR3 DNA reads as TGTGCCAGCAGCTTAGATCAGTTATACAATGAGCAGTTCTTC. Translated, it gives CASSLDQLYNEQFF.

About this clonotype: A much more abundant neighbour one base away suggests this may be a read error. The gene calls are TRBV4-1 and TRBJ2-7; D may be TRBD2 (6 bases). The CDR3 is 14 amino acids. Trimming cost V 4 bases and J 6 bases, with 16 bases left between them. Germline V gene sequence: CDR1 MGHRA, CDR2 YSYEKL. CDR3 protein: CASSRRDFGPEQYF. In DNA, the CDR3 is TGCGCCAGCAGCCGTAGGGACTTCGGACCCGAGCAGTACTTC.

Concerning this clonotype itself: A much larger clone differs by one base, so this may be a read error. The chain employs TRBV12-3 or TRBV12-4 and TRBJ2-7; 10 bases line up with TRBD2. The CDR3 sequence is 14 residues long. The CDR3 DNA reads TGTGTCAGCAGCCCTAGCGGGAGCGCCTACGAGCAGTACTTC. Translation: CVSSPSGSAYEQYF.

With regard to this clonotype: Its ends do not fully match the called genes, so a read error is possible. The gene calls are TRBV7-2 and TRBJ1-5, with 10 bases lining up with TRBD1. Looked up from germline, CDR1 is SGHTA and CDR2 is FQGNSA. This CDR3 has 19 residues. The DNA for the CDR3 is TGTGTCAGCAGCCTCTTTGGACAGGGGGGAAAGGGGGGCAATCAGCCCCAGCATTTT. Residues: CVSSLFGQGGKGGNQPQHF.

The chain uses TRBV3-1 and TRBJ1-4, with TRBD1 identical over 7 bases. From germline, CDR1 is LGHDT and CDR2 YNNKEL (reference sequence). Losses at the gene ends were 6 bases for V and 8 bases for J; bases not matched to a gene: 9. The CDR3 has 14 residues. The CDR3 loop is CASRQQGMGEKLFF. CDR3 nucleotide sequence: TGTGCCAGCAGGCAACAGGGGATGGGGGAAAAACTGTTTTTT.

The genes are TRBV3-1 and TRBJ2-7; possibly TRBD2 for D (5 bases). This CDR3 contains 16 residues. Germline CDR1 and CDR2: LGHDT and YNNKEL (reference sequence). Trimming pared 4 bases from V and 4 bases from J, leaving 20 bases between. DNA of the CDR3: TGTGCCAGCAGCCCCCTTCTCGGCCAAAAGCGGTACGAGCAGTACTTC. Amino acids: CASSPLLGQKRYEQYF.

This clonotype was detected only once. Possible read error: a much larger clone is one base away. The gene calls are TRBV20-1 and TRBJ1-2, with 7 bases matching TRBD1. The junction had 3 bases not matched to a gene; V was cut back by 3 bases and J by 2 bases. Germline V gene sequence: CDR1 DFQATT, CDR2 SNEGSKA (reference sequence). CDR3 length: 13 amino acids. CDR3 loop: CSASGQENYGYTF. CDR3 nucleotide sequence: TGCAGTGCTAGTGGACAGGAAAACTATGGCTACACCTTC.

V is TRBV3-2 and J is TRBJ2-7; TRBD1, the D gene given by the table, was not confirmed from the DNA. TRBV3-2 counts as a pseudogene. The CDR3 consists of 15 residues. DNA for the CDR3: TGTGCCAGCATCTACCAGACAGGGCCGAGGAACGAGCAGTACTTC. Its protein is CASIYQTGPRNEQYF.

This clonotype has a count of ten or more. J is TRBJ2-7 and V is TRBV12-3 or TRBV12-4, with D possibly being TRBD1 (6 bases). CDR3 length equals 14 residues. The germline V and J ends were trimmed by 3 bases and 3 bases, with 12 bases remaining between them. As DNA, the CDR3 is TGTGCCAGCAGTTTGTCCGGGACAAGCTACGAGCAGTACTTC. This sequence encodes CASSLSGTSYEQYF.

V gene TRBV19 combines with J gene TRBJ2-5, with 8 bases fitting TRBD1. V shed 0 bases, J shed 5 bases, and the junction held 8 bases outside the gene matches. Per germline, CDR1 LNHDA and CDR2 SQIVND (reference sequence). The CDR3 extends over 16 amino acids. In nucleotides, the CDR3 is TGTGCCAGTAGTATAGAGGGCAGGGGGCTGGGGGAGACCCAGTACTTC. Translating it yields CASSIEGRGLGETQYF. Drawing the rest from reference TRBV19 and TRBJ2-5, the complete variable domain is DGGITQSPKYLFRKEGQNVTLSCEQNLNHDAMYWYRQDPGQGLRLIYYSQIVNDFQKGDIAEGYSVSREKKESFPLTVTSAQKNPTAFYLCASSIEGRGLGETQYFGPGTRLLVL.

The chain couples TRBV6-2 or TRBV6-3 to TRBJ2-4, with 13 bases lining up with TRBD2. This CDR3 region has 16 residues. The germline gives CDR1 MNHEY, CDR2 SVGEGT. V lost 6 bases, J lost 3 bases, and 5 bases stayed unmatched. The DNA for the CDR3 is TGTGCCAGCAGAACTAGCGGGAGGGGAGTCAAAAACATTCAGTACTTC. It encodes CASRTSGRGVKNIQYF.

With respect to this clonotype: This clone may be a read error of a much larger clone one base away. The J gene is TRBJ2-7, the V gene TRBV14; no definite D call. There are 14 residues in the CDR3. The germline gives CDR1 SGHDN, CDR2 FVKESK. V dropped 3 bases and J dropped 6 bases, with 15 bases sitting between them. In DNA form, the CDR3 reads TGTGCCAGCAGCCATACCAAGGGTCGGTTCGAGCAGTACTTC. The encoded protein is CASSHTKGRFEQYF.

This clonotype has a count of ten or more. V and J are TRBV4-2 and TRBJ2-7; TRBD2 might be the D (7 bases). Germline values: CDR1 LGHNA, CDR2 YNFKEQ. The CDR3 runs 14 residues. V was trimmed by 3 bases and J by 7 bases, leaving 16 bases between them. In DNA, the CDR3 is TGTGCCAGCAGCCAGGGGGCGGGAGTGGATGAGCAGTACTTC. Protein product: CASSQGAGVDEQYF.

Sample share makes this clonotype medium-sized (0.01 to 0.1%). The rearrangement links TRBV2 to TRBJ1-2, with a weak D call TRBD1 (5 bases). CDR3 size: 15 residues. With 4 bases removed from V and 6 bases from J, the gap between germline ends came to 18 bases. Germline V gives CDR1 SNHLY, CDR2 FYNNEI. The CDR3 is CASSVGNRGNHGYTF. The CDR3 coding sequence is TGTGCCAGCAGTGTTGGCAATAGGGGCAACCATGGCTACACCTTC.

By share, this clonotype counts as medium-sized (0.01 to 0.1%). V and J are TRBV5-1 and TRBJ2-7, with a possible D match to TRBD2 (6 bases). The CDR3 contains 11 residues. In germline, CDR1 is SGHRS, CDR2 YFSETQ. V was shortened by 7 bases and J by 6 bases, with 11 bases between the two germline ends. This chain's CDR3 is CASSNGGEQYF. In DNA form, the CDR3 reads TGCGCCAGCTCCAACGGGGGCGAGCAGTACTTC.

This clonotype has at least ten counts. The chain carries TRBV28 and TRBJ1-2; possible D gene TRBD1, 5 bases. This CDR3 region has 14 residues. CDR1 and CDR2 from the germline V gene are MDHEN and SYDVKM. Trimming took off 5 bases at V and 8 bases at J, with 18 bases between the two ends. The CDR3 sequence: CASSQGSQGRGYTF. CDR3 nucleotide sequence: TGTGCCAGCAGTCAAGGGTCCCAGGGAAGGGGCTACACCTTC.